This T cell receptor (beta chain) was identified during a study of shared clonotypes between healthy human individuals. Assay: immunoSEQ multiplex PCR; the TCRdb copy retains only in-frame clones and omits some. The data show some 530,000 clones, with about 84% seen just once and roughly 13% held by the top ten. There are 14 residues in the CDR3. Germline V gives CDR1 SNHLY, CDR2 FYNNEI. V gave up 6 bases and J gave up 5 bases; unmatched junction bases: 4. The sequence was collected from a woman in her thirties or forties in good health. Some clones in this sample may be carry-over from other donors' samples. Material: PBMCs. This chain connects TRBV2 to TRBJ2-3; 11 nucleotides match TRBD1. This chain's CDR3 is CASRDRGPGDTQYF. The CDR3 coding sequence is TGTGCCAGCAGGGACAGGGGGCCAGGAGATACGCAGTATTTT.